Presented here are 18 T cell receptor beta chains from one specimen sequenced in a study of blood T cell repertoires in COVID-19. The repertoire was sequenced with immunoSEQ multiplex PCR; TCRdb's copy has only in-frame clones and lacks some. The sample lists 100,000 to 150,000 clones, roughly three quarters occurring once. What was sequenced was peripheral blood. The receptors shown here come from a man aged 35 to 55 with active or convalescent COVID-19.

The chain has TRBV7-3 and TRBJ2-5; a possible D gene is TRBD1 (6 bases). This CDR3 spans 15 amino acids. V was clipped by 2 bases and J by 5 bases, with 15 bases between them. CDR1 SGHTA and CDR2 FQGTGA come from the germline V gene. The CDR3 spells CASSLGAGEIETQYF. Written as DNA, the CDR3 is TGTGCCAGCAGCTTAGGGGCAGGGGAGATCGAGACCCAGTACTTC.

This clone was observed once. The gene calls are TRBV6-2 or TRBV6-3 and TRBJ1-5, with 9 bases lining up with TRBD1. Per germline, CDR1 MNHEY and CDR2 SVGEGT. The V gene end was trimmed by 2 bases and the J gene end by 3 bases; junction bases not matched to a gene: 8. CDR3 length: 17 residues. The CDR3 here is CASSYTTGTGFNQPQHF. CDR3 DNA: TGTGCCAGCAGTTACACCACCGGGACAGGGTTCAATCAGCCCCAGCATTTT.

CDR3 amino acids: CASSDTPGGYTF. For the CDR3, the DNA is TGTGCCAGCAGTGACACCCCCGGTGGCTACACCTTC. This chain links TRBV6-1 with TRBJ1-2, with D unclear. Germline V gene sequence: CDR1 MNHNS, CDR2 SASEGT. Trimming took 3 bases from V and 7 from J, leaving 9 bases between them. This CDR3 region has 12 residues.

CDR3 sequence reads: CASSYMTGGFGELFF. The CDR3 bases are TGTGCCAGCAGCTACATGACAGGGGGCTTCGGGGAGCTGTTTTTT. The chain employs TRBV7-3 and TRBJ2-2, with TRBD1 matching over 10 bases. The CDR3 is 15 amino acids. In germline, CDR1 is SGHTA, CDR2 FQGTGA. V shed 4 bases, J shed 7 bases, and the junction held 6 bases outside the gene matches.

There are a few counts of this clone. The chain links TRBV27 to TRBJ1-6; D unresolved. The CDR3 is 15 amino acids. Germline loops: CDR1 MNHEY, CDR2 SMNVEV (reference sequence). V was trimmed by 7 bases and J by 1 base, leaving 11 bases between them. For the CDR3, the DNA is TGTGCCAGCACGCCTAGTGATTCCTATAATTCACCCCTCCACTTT. The encoded protein is CASTPSDSYNSPLHF.

This clone was counted a few times. This chain joins TRBV20-1 and TRBJ1-2; D may be TRBD1 (6 bases). This CDR3 contains 10 residues. Germline assignment: CDR1 DFQATT and CDR2 SNEGSKA (reference sequence). V lost 6 bases to trimming and J lost 6 bases, with 8 bases between them. CDR3 amino acids: CSAKGDGYTF. The CDR3 DNA is TGCAGTGCAAAGGGGGATGGCTACACCTTC.

The CDR3: CASSFPGGEQYF. CDR3 DNA sequence: TGTGCCAGCAGCTTTCCGGGTGGCGAGCAGTACTTC. This chain links TRBV7-2 with TRBJ2-7; no definite D call. The CDR3 has 12 amino acids. V was cut by 3 bases and J by 6 bases, with 9 bases left in between. Germline CDR1 is SGHTA and CDR2 is FQGNSA. The full variable domain, with the rest looked up from reference TRBV7-2 and TRBJ2-7, is GAGVSQSPSNKVTEKGKDVELRCDPISGHTALYWYRQSLGQGLEFLIYFQGNSAPDKSGLPSDRFSAERTGGSVSTLTIQRTQQEDSAVYLCASSFPGGEQYFGPGTRLTVT.

This chain joins TRBV10-3 and TRBJ2-5; 8 bases map to TRBD1. J lost 5 bases, V lost 0 bases, and 5 bases had no gene match. Germline CDR1 and CDR2: ENHRY and SYGVKD. This CDR3 region has 15 residues. The CDR3, as DNA: TGTGCCATCAGTGAGTCGGTGACAGGGGTGGAGACCCAGTACTTC. Protein product: CAISESVTGVETQYF.

J is TRBJ1-2 and V is TRBV5-1, with no clear D. Germline V gives CDR1 SGHRS, CDR2 YFSETQ. There are 14 residues in the CDR3. V shed 1 base and J shed 8 bases, with 15 bases lying between them. The CDR3: CASSLQDGVMGYTF. The CDR3 DNA is TGCGCCAGCAGCTTGCAGGACGGGGTAATGGGCTACACCTTC.

V is TRBV5-1 and J is TRBJ2-2, with D possibly matching TRBD2 (6 bases). Germline loops: CDR1 SGHRS, CDR2 YFSETQ. The CDR3 has 15 amino acids. The germline V and J ends were trimmed by 4 bases and 1 base, with 11 bases remaining between them. For the CDR3, the DNA is TGCGCCAGCAGCCCGGGGGACCGGAACACCGGGGAGCTGTTTTTT. Translating gives CASSPGDRNTGELFF.

The chain carries TRBV6-1 and TRBJ2-1; possibly TRBD1 for D (5 bases). Germline V gene lookup returns CDR1 MNHNS and CDR2 SASEGT. Trimming removed 0 bases at V and 4 bases at J, with 16 bases between. This CDR3 has 17 residues. The CDR3 region has the DNA TGTGCCAGCAGTGAAGCTAGCAAGGGGTGGGAATACAATGAGCAGTTCTTC. Translated: CASSEASKGWEYNEQFF.

About this clone: Within the sample, other DNA sequences also encode this same CDR3. The J gene is TRBJ2-2, the V gene TRBV9; tentatively, D is TRBD2 (6 bases). Germline assignment: CDR1 SGDLS and CDR2 YYNGEE. V was shortened by 2 bases and J by 4 bases, with 12 bases between the two germline ends. CDR3 length: 15 residues. The CDR3 reads CASSVVGGVTGELFF. In DNA form, the CDR3 reads TGTGCCAGCAGCGTGGTGGGGGGAGTCACCGGGGAGCTGTTTTTT.

V is TRBV6-5 and J is TRBJ2-3; TRBD1 matches 8 bases. The trim removed 2 bases at V and 5 bases at J, leaving 9 bases unmatched. CDR1 and CDR2 (germline): MNHEY, SVGAGI. The CDR3 has 16 amino acids. CDR3 amino acids: CASSYTRGRGLDTQYF. Written as DNA, the CDR3 is TGTGCCAGCAGTTACACCAGGGGGCGCGGGCTAGATACGCAGTATTTT.

The chain is built from TRBV6-2 or TRBV6-3 and TRBJ1-1; D is unresolved. This CDR3 is 13 amino acids long. Germline loops: CDR1 MNHEY, CDR2 SVGEGT. Trimming removed 5 bases at V and 2 bases at J, with 9 bases between. The CDR3 sequence is CASSDPGNTEAFF. CDR3 nucleotide sequence: TGTGCCAGCAGTGACCCAGGAAACACTGAAGCTTTCTTT.

The chain is built from TRBV6-5 and TRBJ2-3, with a possible D match to TRBD1 (6 bases). Germline CDR1 is MNHEY and CDR2 is SVGAGI. The CDR3 has 13 residues. V lost 4 bases, J lost 7 bases, and 12 bases lay in between. The CDR3 DNA reads as TGTGCCAGCAGTTTCAACAGGGAAAATACGCAGTATTTT. Translated: CASSFNRENTQYF.

This clone was observed a single time. The genes are TRBV9 and TRBJ1-2; 9 nucleotides align to TRBD1. The CDR3 runs 14 residues. After removal of 0 bases from V and 6 bases from J, the junction contained 3 bases not matched to a gene. CDR1 and CDR2 from the germline V gene are SGDLS and YYNGEE. As DNA, the CDR3 is TGTGCCAGCAGCGTAGTGGGACAGGGTGATGGCTACACCTTC. It encodes CASSVVGQGDGYTF.

This sequence joins TRBV7-9 and TRBJ2-5; D is possibly TRBD2 (5 bases). Germline V gives CDR1 SEHNR, CDR2 FQNEAQ (reference sequence). The CDR3 has 14 amino acids. Trimming pared 2 bases from V and 5 bases from J, leaving 12 bases between. The CDR3 reads CASSLLGVDETQYF. The DNA for the CDR3 is TGTGCCAGCAGCTTACTCGGGGTCGACGAGACCCAGTACTTC.

The rearrangement joins TRBV11-1 to TRBJ1-1, with 7 positions matching TRBD1. The germline CDR1 and CDR2 sequences are SGHAT and FQDESV (reference sequence). V dropped 1 base and J dropped 4; count of bases not matched to a gene: 3. The length of the CDR3 is 14 residues. CDR3 amino acids: CASSLETGFTEAFF. The CDR3, as DNA: TGTGCCAGCAGCTTAGAGACAGGGTTCACTGAAGCTTTCTTT. The whole variable domain, remainder taken from reference TRBV11-1 and TRBJ1-1, is EAEVAQSPRYKITEKSQAVAFWCDPISGHATLYWYRQILGQGPELLVQFQDESVVDDSQLPKDRFSAERLKGVDSTLKIQPAELGDSAMYLCASSLETGFTEAFFGQGTRLTVV.